The text below deals with one T cell receptor beta chain. Antigen unknown. The CDR3 covers 14 residues. Germline V gene data show CDR1 as MNHNS and CDR2 as SASEGT. The V gene end was trimmed by 7 bases and the J gene end by 6 bases; junction bases not matched to a gene: 8. This sample is part of a study of cytomegalovirus exposure and HLA in healthy donors. Method: immunoSEQ multiplex PCR; TCRdb's copy keeps in-frame clones and lacks some. The sample holds 78,000 or so clones, 90% to 96% seen once. Study results and limitations: Reported performance of the classifier showed diagnosis of cytomegalovirus status with high specificity and sensitivity.

Source material: PBMCs. The chain is built from TRBV6-1 and TRBJ2-1; 8 nucleotides agree with TRBD1. The source is a man between 18 and 35 years old in good health and CMV-seropositive. CDR3 loop: CASTAGQEFNEQFF. The CDR3 DNA reads TGTGCCAGCACTGCGGGACAGGAGTTCAATGAGCAGTTCTTC.